The 25 T cell receptor beta chains presented below share a single source sample, sequenced in a study of T cell responses to AZD1222 COVID-19 vaccine. Measured with immunoSEQ multiplex PCR; TCRdb has only the in-frame clones, and not every one. The sample contains around 84,000 clones, roughly 90% of which appear only once. The source was peripheral blood, collected on day 0 of AZD1222 vaccination. The origin of the receptors is an adult in good health.

This sequence joins TRBV3-1 (or the pseudogene TRBV3-2) and TRBJ1-6; D remains unclear. Trimming left V 0 bases short and J 1 base short, with 7 bases between. Germline V CDR1 and CDR2: LGHDT, YNNKEL (reference sequence). The CDR3 covers 16 residues. CDR3: CASSQDRGSYNSPLHF. The CDR3 DNA sequence: TGTGCCAGCAGCCAAGATAGAGGTTCCTATAATTCACCCCTCCACTTT.

The rearrangement joins TRBV6-2 or TRBV6-3 to TRBJ1-1, with 7 bases fitting TRBD1. J lost 10 bases, V lost 6 bases, and 8 bases had no gene match. The germline CDR1 and CDR2 sequences are MNHEY and SVGEGT. The CDR3 has 12 amino acids. The CDR3 DNA sequence: TGTGCCAGCAGCCCCAGGGGGGTTAGAGCTTTCTTT. It yields the protein CASSPRGVRAFF.

This sequence joins TRBV6-5 and TRBJ2-1, with 11 bases matching TRBD2. There are 15 residues in the CDR3. V shed 5 bases and J 14 bases; nucleotides not matched to a gene: 14. Germline CDR1 reads MNHEY; CDR2 reads SVGAGI. DNA for the CDR3: TGTGCCAGCAGTCCCTCCACTAGCGGGGGTAGTAAGAAGTTCTTC. This gives the protein CASSPSTSGGSKKFF.

This sequence joins TRBV7-9 and TRBJ1-4, with D perhaps matching TRBD1 (6 bases). Germline assignment: CDR1 SEHNR and CDR2 FQNEAQ (reference sequence). The CDR3 runs to 15 residues. The V gene lost 0 bases and the J gene lost 3 bases, with 8 bases spanning the gap. DNA for the CDR3: TGTGCCAGCAGCTTAGCTCAGGGGTCTAATGAAAAACTGTTTTTT. It translates to CASSLAQGSNEKLFF.

The chain has TRBV6-5 and TRBJ2-2; D uncertain. Germline lookup yields CDR1 MNHEY and CDR2 SVGAGI. The germline V and J ends were trimmed by 5 bases and 3 bases, with 10 bases remaining between them. The CDR3 extends over 14 amino acids. Written as DNA, the CDR3 is TGTGCCAGCAGTCACCGATGGGACACCGGGGAGCTGTTTTTT. This gives the protein CASSHRWDTGELFF.

The table lists this clone with a count of one. This CDR3 is CASSLFRGDIQYF. CDR3 coding DNA: TGTGCCAGCAGTTTATTTCGGGGAGACATTCAGTACTTC. J is TRBJ2-4 and V is TRBV28; D is perhaps TRBD2 (5 bases). The V gene lost 1 base and the J gene lost 8 bases, with 9 bases spanning the gap. The V gene's germline CDR1 is MDHEN and CDR2 SYDVKM. The CDR3 loop spans 13 amino acids.

The rearrangement uses TRBV20-1 and TRBJ2-4, with TRBD2 matching over 7 bases. Trimming took 3 bases from V and 6 from J; bases not matched to a gene: 20. The CDR3 consists of 18 residues. Germline CDR1 reads DFQATT; CDR2 reads SNEGSKA (reference sequence). DNA of the CDR3: TGCAGTGCTAGTGCCTCCGGGCGGGGGACGGGAGCGGTAAACATTCAGTACTTC. Translating gives CSASASGRGTGAVNIQYF.

This clone appeared a few times. This rearrangement joins TRBV4-1 to TRBJ1-1, with 8 positions matching TRBD1. Unmatched junction bases numbered 5, after V lost 0 bases and J lost 2 bases. Germline V gene sequence: CDR1 MGHRA, CDR2 YSYEKL. This CDR3 spans 16 amino acids. The CDR3 is CASSQDGDRKNTEAFF. CDR3 sequence (DNA): TGCGCCAGCAGCCAAGATGGGGACAGGAAAAACACTGAAGCTTTCTTT.

The V and J genes are TRBV28 and TRBJ1-5, with a possible D match to TRBD1 (6 bases). Germline CDR1 reads MDHEN; CDR2 reads SYDVKM. V dropped 8 bases and J dropped 3 bases, with 11 bases sitting between them. The CDR3 has 13 residues. The CDR3 nucleotides are TGTGCCAGCGGGGGGCGCCTCAATCAGCCCCAGCATTTT. It translates to CASGGRLNQPQHF.

The chain employs TRBV12-3 or TRBV12-4 and TRBJ1-1, with D uncertain. V lost 4 bases and J lost 3, with 9 bases in between. CDR3 size: 13 residues. CDR3: CASSSRGDTEAFF. The DNA of the CDR3 is TGTGCCAGCAGTTCCCGGGGAGACACTGAAGCTTTCTTT.

The rearrangement joins TRBV5-1 to TRBJ2-7; 8 bases match TRBD2. The junction had 6 bases not matched to a gene; V was cut back by 4 bases and J by 3 bases. Germline V gene sequence: CDR1 SGHRS, CDR2 YFSETQ. The CDR3 sequence is 14 residues long. As DNA, the CDR3 is TGCGCCAGCAGCCTCTCCGGGACTAGCTACGAGCAGTACTTC. It encodes CASSLSGTSYEQYF.

V usage is TRBV24-1 and J usage is TRBJ2-3; D possibly uses TRBD1 or TRBD2 (6 bases each). The CDR3 is 14 amino acids. Germline V gene sequence: CDR1 KGHDR, CDR2 SFDVKD. The V and J ends lost 5 bases and 4 bases respectively, with 12 bases between them. In DNA, the CDR3 is TGTGCCACCAGTGCCCTAAGGGGGGCAGATACGCAGTATTTT. It specifies CATSALRGADTQYF.

J is TRBJ1-3 and V is TRBV7-9, with unresolved D. From germline, CDR1 is SEHNR and CDR2 FQNEAQ (reference sequence). There are 13 residues in the CDR3. The germline V and J ends were trimmed by 3 bases and 4 bases, with 7 bases remaining between them. CDR3 amino acids: CASSFIPGNTIYF. CDR3 sequence (DNA): TGTGCCAGCAGCTTTATCCCCGGAAACACCATATATTTT.

The chain couples TRBV9 to TRBJ1-3; 8 positions match TRBD1. Losses at the gene ends were 0 bases for V and 0 bases for J; bases not matched to a gene: 2. CDR3 size: 16 residues. Per the germline V gene, CDR1 is SGDLS and CDR2 is YYNGEE. The CDR3 region has the DNA TGTGCCAGCAGCGTAGATGGACAGGGCTCTGGAAACACCATATATTTT. It specifies CASSVDGQGSGNTIYF.

V gene TRBV19 combines with J gene TRBJ2-7; D may be TRBD1 or TRBD2 (5 bases each). The CDR3 runs to 13 residues. Trimming left V 7 bases short and J 3 bases short, with 13 bases between. Per germline, CDR1 LNHDA and CDR2 SQIVND (reference sequence). This CDR3 is CASTRGWGYEQYF. The DNA for the CDR3 is TGTGCCAGTACGAGGGGTTGGGGCTACGAGCAGTACTTC.

The CDR3 coding sequence is TGCGCCAGCAGCCCTGGGACAGCCCAAGAGACCCAGTACTTC. Its translation: CASSPGTAQETQYF. This rearrangement joins TRBV4-1 to TRBJ2-5, with 7 bases matching TRBD1. Per germline, CDR1 MGHRA and CDR2 YSYEKL. This CDR3 region has 14 residues. V was pared by 4 bases and J by 1 base, with 3 bases of the junction left unmatched.

The chain joins TRBV7-2 to TRBJ1-3, with TRBD1 as a possible D gene (5 bases). The V gene lost 5 bases and the J gene lost 8 bases, with 13 bases spanning the gap. Germline loops: CDR1 SGHTA, CDR2 FQGNSA. The CDR3 extends over 13 amino acids. CDR3 DNA sequence: TGTGCCAGCAGCGTTTACGGGGGAGACACCATATATTTT. As protein: CASSVYGGDTIYF.

This rearrangement joins TRBV18 to TRBJ1-5; D perhaps matches TRBD1 (5 bases). This CDR3 is built from 15 residues. The ends were cut back, 3 bases at V and 1 base at J, with 10 bases in the middle. Germline values: CDR1 KGHSH, CDR2 LQKENI. CDR3 in amino acids: CASSPGPPSNQPQHF. Here the CDR3 DNA reads TGTGCCAGCTCACCGGGACCCCCGAGCAATCAGCCCCAGCATTTT.

J is TRBJ1-1 and V is TRBV2, with D uncertain. The CDR3 has 17 amino acids. The V end was cut by 1 base, the J end by 0 bases, with 15 bases between. The germline V gene has CDR1 SNHLY and CDR2 FYNNEI. In DNA form, the CDR3 reads TGTGCCAGCAGTGAAGGGGCGGGGAGAGGAATGAACACTGAAGCTTTCTTT. As protein: CASSEGAGRGMNTEAFF.

Only one count was recorded for this clone. V gene TRBV12-3 or TRBV12-4 combines with J gene TRBJ2-2, with D uncertain. Trimming stripped 5 bases from V and 6 bases from J, with 7 bases between. The CDR3 sequence is 12 residues long. The CDR3, as DNA: TGTGCCAGCAGTGCAGGTCCCGGGGAGCTGTTTTTT. Protein product: CASSAGPGELFF.

Details on this clone: The junction departs from the called germline gene at one end, perhaps through a read error. This chain uses TRBV7-7 with TRBJ2-5, with D tentatively TRBD1 or TRBD2 (5 bases each). The CDR3 is 14 amino acids. Germline values: CDR1 SSHAT, CDR2 FNYEAQ (reference sequence). The CDR3 DNA sequence: TGTGCTAGCAGCTTACAACCGGGGCGAGAGACCCAGTACTTC. This encodes CASSLQPGRETQYF.

This clone was counted a few times. The V and J genes are TRBV4-3 and TRBJ2-7; 11 bases line up with TRBD2. Germline V gene sequence: CDR1 LGHNA, CDR2 YSLEER. CDR3 length: 15 amino acids. V lost 5 bases to trimming and J lost 0 bases; unmatched junction nucleotides: 3. This chain's CDR3 is CASSMGTSGSYEQYF. CDR3 coding DNA: TGCGCCAGCAGCATGGGGACTAGCGGCTCCTACGAGCAGTACTTC.

V gene TRBV28 combines with J gene TRBJ2-3; D is undetermined. The germline V gene encodes CDR1 MDHEN and CDR2 SYDVKM. V was clipped by 3 bases and J by 2 bases, with 6 bases between them. CDR3 length equals 13 residues. DNA of the CDR3: TGTGCCAGCAGTTTTTTAGACACAGATACGCAGTATTTT. It encodes CASSFLDTDTQYF.

A single count supports this clone. This chain joins TRBV9 and TRBJ1-2; 8 bases line up with TRBD1. Germline CDR1 reads SGDLS; CDR2 reads YYNGEE. With 0 bases clipped from V and 4 bases from J, the junction kept 2 bases outside the gene matches. The CDR3 spans 14 residues. The DNA for the CDR3 is TGTGCCAGCAGCGTAGAGACAGGGGCCTATGGCTACACCTTC. Its translation: CASSVETGAYGYTF.

V and J are TRBV4-3 and TRBJ2-7; 8 positions match TRBD2. This CDR3 region has 17 residues. V lost 0 bases, J lost 0 bases, and 7 bases stayed unmatched. Germline CDR1 reads LGHNA; CDR2 reads YSLEER. The CDR3 sequence: CASSQDLGSGSSYEQYF. In DNA, the CDR3 is TGCGCCAGCAGCCAAGATCTGGGGAGCGGGAGCTCCTACGAGCAGTACTTC.